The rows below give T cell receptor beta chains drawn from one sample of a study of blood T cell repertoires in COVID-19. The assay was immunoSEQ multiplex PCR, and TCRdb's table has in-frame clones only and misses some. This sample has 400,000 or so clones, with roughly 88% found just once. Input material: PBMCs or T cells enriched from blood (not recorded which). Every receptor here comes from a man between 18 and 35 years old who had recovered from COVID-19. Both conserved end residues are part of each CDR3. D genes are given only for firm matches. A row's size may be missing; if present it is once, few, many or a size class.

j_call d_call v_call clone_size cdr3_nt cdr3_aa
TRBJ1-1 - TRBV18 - TGTGCCAGCTCACCCCCAGGTTTGAACACTGAAGCTTTCTTT CASSPPGLNTEAFF
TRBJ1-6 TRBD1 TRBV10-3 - TGTGCCACCACCGGGACAGGGGGTTCACCCCTCCACTTT CATTGTGGSPLHF
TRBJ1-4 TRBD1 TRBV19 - TGTGCCAGTAGTCCCACCGGGACAGCTAATGAAAAACTGTTTTTT CASSPTGTANEKLFF
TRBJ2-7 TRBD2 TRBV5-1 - TGCGCCAGCTCTCCGGGTGGCGGGGGGACTAAGCACGAGCAGTACTTC CASSPGGGGTKHEQYF
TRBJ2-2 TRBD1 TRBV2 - TGTGCCAGCAGTGGTTTTAAAGGGGGCTTCGCCACCGGGGAGCTGTTTTTT CASSGFKGGFATGELFF
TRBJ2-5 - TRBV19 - TGTGCCACCGGCGGGTCCGGGGTAAAAGAGACCCAGTACTTC CATGGSGVKETQYF
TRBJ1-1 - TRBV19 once TGTGCCAGTAGTATTGCGCTTCGGTCTGAAGCTTTCTTT CASSIALRSEAFF
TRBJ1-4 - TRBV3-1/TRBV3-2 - TGTGCCAGCAGCCAGGGGCTAGGGGAAAAACTGTTTTTT CASSQGLGEKLFF
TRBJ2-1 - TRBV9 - TGTGCCAGCAGCGCCGCTGATACTTCCTACAATGAGCAGTTCTTC CASSAADTSYNEQFF
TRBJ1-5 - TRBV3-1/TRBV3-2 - TGTGCCAGCAGCCGGGGGCCTCAGCCCCAGCATTTT CASSRGPQPQHF
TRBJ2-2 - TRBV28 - TGTGCCACCTCAGGAACAGCCTACACCGGGGAGCTGTTTTTT CATSGTAYTGELFF
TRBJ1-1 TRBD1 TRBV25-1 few TGTGCCAGCAGTGAACAGGGGGCTTATATGAACACTGAAGCTTTCTTT CASSEQGAYMNTEAFF
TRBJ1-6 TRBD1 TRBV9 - TGTGCCAGCAGCGAGGGGAGAGGGGGCTTGGATTCACCCCTCCACTTT CASSEGRGGLDSPLHF